Following are 3 T cell receptor beta chains from one sample sequenced in a study of metastatic and nonmetastatic thyroid tumors. Using MiXCR, TCRdb re-called clones from the PCR reads. The data contain 10,000 to 13,000 clones, approximately 30% of them singletons. No treatment had been given to any patient before thyroid surgery. Sequencing input: tumor tissue. These receptors were taken from a male donor with papillary thyroid cancer or a benign thyroid nodule (not recorded which). Some clones in this sample may be carry-over from other donors' samples.

By its share, this clone is medium-sized. The CDR3 DNA reads as TGTGCTACCAGGACTAGCGCTGGCACCGGGGAGCTGTTTTTT. Translating it yields CATRTSAGTGELFF. The rearrangement uses TRBV6-1 and TRBJ2-2; 9 bases match TRBD2. The germline V gene encodes CDR1 MNHNS and CDR2 SASEGT. This CDR3 has 14 residues.

The chain has TRBV7-9 and TRBJ2-3; D is ambiguous. CDR3 length: 14 amino acids. Germline CDR1 SEHNR, CDR2 FQNEAQ (reference sequence). V shed 5 bases and J shed 2 bases, with 11 bases lying between them. The CDR3 DNA follows: TGTGCCAGCAGCCCCGGGTACGCCACAGATACGCAGTATTTT. Translating gives CASSPGYATDTQYF.

The rearrangement uses TRBV5-1 and TRBJ1-2; D remains ambiguous. CDR3 length: 13 residues. From germline, CDR1 is SGHRS and CDR2 YFSETQ. Deletions cut 3 bases from V and 3 bases from J, with 9 bases between. The CDR3 DNA sequence: TGCGCCAGCAGCTCCCAGGATTACTATGGCTACACCTTC. This encodes CASSSQDYYGYTF. Complete variable domain (other parts from reference TRBV5-1 and TRBJ1-2): KAGVTQTPRYLIKTRGQQVTLSCSPISGHRSVSWYQQTPGQGLQFLFEYFSETQRNKGNFPGRFSGRQFSNSRSEMNVSTLELGDSALYLCASSSQDYYGYTFGSGTRLTVV.